What follows is one T cell receptor (beta chain) and its context. Its antigen is still unknown. Stable disease denoted Graves' hyperthyroidism without ophthalmopathy progression within 18 months. Uncontrolled infection, other autoimmune disease, pregnancy or lactation led to exclusion. Germline CDR1 MDHEN, CDR2 SYDVKM. This CDR3 spans 15 amino acids. Trimming cost V 3 bases and J 7 bases; bases outside gene matches: 10. This entry comes from a study of T cells in Graves' hyperthyroidism and ophthalmopathy. Study-level information: The authors collected peripheral blood at initial diagnosis, before any treatment. Whole-study findings and limits: Peripheral blood also featured most of the thyroid clonotypes expanded above 0.001.

The investigators amplified TCR beta CDR3 regions from RNA transcripts. A first-round RT-PCR of the TCR CDR3 used the HTBI primer set. TCRdb reprocessed the multiplex PCR reads via MiXCR and lists one record per CDR3 protein. The sample carries approximately 510,000 distinct CDR3 sequences, less than 25% recorded once. This receptor was taken from a man aged 18 to 30 with Graves' hyperthyroidism. The chain couples TRBV28 to TRBJ1-2, with 8 positions matching TRBD1. The sequencing sample was made of blood. CDR3 nucleotide sequence: TGTGCCAGCAGTTTCGCATCAGGGGGCTGGGGTGGCTACACCTTC. This sequence encodes CASSFASGGWGGYTF.